A single sample is the source of the 20 T cell receptor beta chains below, sequenced in a study of shared clonotypes between healthy human individuals. Assay used: immunoSEQ multiplex PCR; TCRdb lists only in-frame clones, some missing. The sample holds roughly 2 million clones, around 96% seen once. The naive CD8 subset, CD45RO-negative cells positively selected for CCR7, excluded terminally differentiated effector memory CD45RA+ cells. What was sequenced was naive CD8+ T cells sorted from blood. The receptors come from a man aged 18-30 years in good health.

The genes are TRBV7-9 and TRBJ2-1; a weak D match, TRBD1 (6 bases). CDR1 is SEHNR and CDR2 is FQNEAQ in the germline V gene (reference sequence). V lost 2 bases and J 6 bases, leaving 8 bases between the germline ends. The CDR3 contains 13 residues. The CDR3 nucleotides read TGTGCCAGCAGCTTATCAGGGGTCAATGAGCAGTTCTTC. Its translation: CASSLSGVNEQFF. Drawing the rest from reference TRBV7-9 and TRBJ2-1, the complete variable domain is DTGVSQNPRHKITKRGQNVTFRCDPISEHNRLYWYRQTLGQGPEFLTYFQNEAQLEKSRLLSDRFSAERPKGSFSTLEIQRTEQGDSAMYLCASSLSGVNEQFFGPGTRLTVL.

The V gene is TRBV6-1, the J gene TRBJ1-2; D is unresolved. Trimming took 2 bases from V and 4 from J, leaving 8 bases between them. The CDR3 spans 13 residues. From germline, CDR1 is MNHNS and CDR2 SASEGT. The CDR3 DNA sequence: TGTGCCAGCAGTGAATCGGGAGGCTATGGCTACACCTTC. Its translation: CASSESGGYGYTF.

V is TRBV28 and J is TRBJ2-7, with 8 bases that match TRBD1. Per the germline V gene, CDR1 is MDHEN and CDR2 is SYDVKM. The CDR3 spans 16 residues. V was pared by 7 bases and J by 3 bases, with 14 bases of the junction left unmatched. The CDR3 is CASTQTAPDRVYEQYF. Here the CDR3 DNA reads TGTGCCAGCACGCAAACCGCCCCGGACAGGGTCTACGAGCAGTACTTC.

V usage is TRBV27 and J usage is TRBJ1-6; D is undetermined. This CDR3 has 12 residues. CDR1 and CDR2 from the germline V gene are MNHEY and SMNVEV (reference sequence). The V end lost 5 bases, the J end lost 7 bases, and 6 bases lay between the germline ends. CDR3 DNA: TGTGCCAGCAGTCCCCGGAATTCACCCCTCCACTTT. Its translation is CASSPRNSPLHF.

V usage is TRBV4-1 and J usage is TRBJ2-5; TRBD2 might be the D (6 bases). The germline V and J ends were trimmed by 4 bases and 5 bases, with 14 bases remaining between them. This CDR3 contains 14 residues. Germline V CDR1 and CDR2: MGHRA, YSYEKL. This chain's CDR3 is CASSPGTSLETQYF. The CDR3 DNA is TGCGCCAGCAGCCCCGGGACTTCCCTCGAGACCCAGTACTTC.

The chain is built from TRBV7-9 and TRBJ1-1, with 7 bases that match TRBD1. Germline loops: CDR1 SEHNR, CDR2 FQNEAQ (reference sequence). CDR3 length: 15 amino acids. V shed 5 bases, J shed 7 bases, and the junction held 13 bases outside the gene matches. DNA for the CDR3: TGTGCCAGCAGCACCATGACAGGGAACAGTATTGAAGCTTTCTTT. This sequence encodes CASSTMTGNSIEAFF.

V usage is TRBV7-9 and J usage is TRBJ1-5, with 10 bases lining up with TRBD1. The CDR3 has 14 residues. Germline CDR1 reads SEHNR; CDR2 reads FQNEAQ (reference sequence). With 4 bases clipped from V and 7 bases from J, the junction kept 4 bases outside the gene matches. The DNA of the CDR3 is TGTGCCAGCAGCTCCGGACAGGGGGACCAGCCCCAGCATTTT. It encodes CASSSGQGDQPQHF.

The V gene is TRBV29-1, the J gene TRBJ2-3, with 9 bases that match TRBD2. The ends lost 0 bases at V and 2 bases at J; junction bases unmatched: 3. Germline CDR1 SQVTM, CDR2 ANQGSEA. The CDR3 covers 15 residues. The DNA for the CDR3 is TGCAGCGTTGAAGAAACTAGCGGGTTCACAGATACGCAGTATTTT. Its protein is CSVEETSGFTDTQYF.

V is TRBV5-1 and J is TRBJ2-7; D is undetermined. The CDR3 is made up of 15 amino acids. The germline V gene has CDR1 SGHRS and CDR2 YFSETQ. Trimming took 0 bases from V and 1 from J, leaving 11 bases between them. The CDR3 sequence is CASSLDDFGSYEQYF. In DNA form, the CDR3 reads TGCGCCAGCAGCTTGGATGATTTTGGATCCTACGAGCAGTACTTC.

CDR3 DNA: TGTGCCATCAGTGATCCAGGGGGCATTACTGAAGCTTTCTTT. Translated: CAISDPGGITEAFF. V usage is TRBV10-3 and J usage is TRBJ1-1, with 8 bases that match TRBD1. Germline trimming cut 3 bases from V and 5 bases from J; bases unmatched to any gene: 5. The CDR3 spans 14 residues. Germline V lookup: CDR1 ENHRY, CDR2 SYGVKD.

This clone appeared a single time. Other DNA sequences from this sample encode an identical CDR3 as well. The chain has TRBV19 and TRBJ1-3; no definite D call. CDR1 and CDR2 from the germline V gene are LNHDA and SQIVND (reference sequence). CDR3 length equals 15 residues. V gave up 2 bases and J gave up 4 bases, with 12 bases separating them. The CDR3 here is CASSISPGSGNTIYF. In nucleotides, the CDR3 is TGTGCCAGTAGTATAAGTCCGGGTTCGGGAAACACCATATATTTT.

The V call is TRBV6-4, the J call TRBJ2-5; 7 bases line up with TRBD1. This CDR3 is built from 16 residues. V shed 0 bases, J shed 7 bases, and the junction held 11 bases outside the gene matches. Germline loops: CDR1 MRHNA, CDR2 SNTAGT. This CDR3 reads CASSDSRDSERGTQYF. The CDR3, as DNA: TGTGCCAGCAGTGACTCGAGGGACAGTGAGAGGGGGACCCAGTACTTC.

Regarding this clone: The sample contains more than one DNA sequence encoding this CDR3. V is TRBV28 and J is TRBJ2-3; no clear D. CDR3 size: 12 residues. The V end lost 5 bases, the J end lost 0 bases, and 3 bases lay between the germline ends. Germline CDR1 MDHEN, CDR2 SYDVKM. The CDR3 loop is CASSGSTDTQYF. As DNA, the CDR3 is TGTGCCAGCAGTGGGAGCACAGATACGCAGTATTTT.

The chain joins TRBV19 to TRBJ1-5; 8 bases map to TRBD1. The CDR3 is 16 amino acids. J was trimmed by 6 bases and V by 3 bases; bases with no gene match: 10. CDR1 and CDR2 (germline): LNHDA, SQIVND (reference sequence). This CDR3 is CASSIDIRDRIQPQHF. The CDR3 DNA reads as TGTGCCAGTAGTATTGATATCAGGGACAGGATTCAGCCCCAGCATTTT.

The chain couples TRBV5-1 to TRBJ2-1, with 8 bases lining up with TRBD2. The J segment lost 2 bases and the V segment lost 4 bases, leaving 14 bases of the junction unmatched. The CDR3 contains 18 residues. The germline V gene has CDR1 SGHRS and CDR2 YFSETQ. For the CDR3, the DNA is TGCGCCAGCAGCCTCTTGGCGGGGGGAAACGGCCCCTACAATGAGCAGTTCTTC. Protein product: CASSLLAGGNGPYNEQFF.

Regarding this clone: At the DNA level, this CDR3 is encoded by other sequences in the same sample as well. The chain is built from TRBV28 and TRBJ2-3; either TRBD1 or TRBD2 may fit D (5 bases each). Germline V gene sequence: CDR1 MDHEN, CDR2 SYDVKM. V lost 5 bases and J lost 0, with 9 bases in between. The CDR3 is made up of 14 amino acids. CDR3 coding DNA: TGTGCCAGCAGTAGTGGGGACAGCACAGATACGCAGTATTTT. This codes for CASSSGDSTDTQYF.

The chain has TRBV27 and TRBJ2-7; no reliable D call. Germline assignment: CDR1 MNHEY and CDR2 SMNVEV (reference sequence). This CDR3 spans 11 amino acids. V lost 10 bases and J lost 3, with 10 bases in between. The CDR3 DNA is TGTGCCATAAGAAAGGGCTACGAGCAGTACTTC. Translation gives CAIRKGYEQYF.

The J gene is TRBJ1-5, the V gene TRBV19; possibly TRBD1 for D (6 bases). V was trimmed by 0 bases and J by 7 bases, leaving 13 bases between them. Looked up from germline, CDR1 is LNHDA and CDR2 is SQIVND (reference sequence). The CDR3 is 15 amino acids. CDR3 in amino acids: CASSIEAGAGQPQHF. CDR3 DNA: TGTGCCAGTAGTATAGAGGCAGGGGCCGGCCAGCCCCAGCATTTT.

This chain joins TRBV21-1 and TRBJ2-7. TRBV21-1 counts as a pseudogene. The CDR3 sequence is 15 residues long. CDR3 protein: CASSKNRTATYEQYF. The CDR3 region has the DNA TGTGCCAGCAGCAAGAACCGGACGGCTACCTACGAGCAGTACTTC.

The chain is built from TRBV29-1 and TRBJ1-1, with D possibly TRBD1 on 6 matching bases. CDR3 length: 11 residues. Trimming pared 7 bases from V and 7 bases from J, leaving 13 bases between. In germline, CDR1 is SQVTM, CDR2 ANQGSEA. CDR3 coding DNA: TGCAGCGGCGGCTCAGGGGATGAAGCTTTCTTT. It encodes CSGGSGDEAFF.